This T cell receptor (beta chain) was obtained from a study of Graves' ophthalmopathy and Graves' hyperthyroidism (dated by TCRdb to 2016 to 2019). Turning to the overall study: Peripheral blood was collected at initial diagnosis, before any treatment. TCR beta repertoire signatures were used to distinguish Graves' ophthalmopathy from Graves' hyperthyroidism and to predict progression to ophthalmopathy. In total, 135 blood samples were TCR-sequenced: 40 to 45 ophthalmopathy, some 75 hyperthyroidism and around 17 hyperthyroidism-to-ophthalmopathy patients. To explore V-J signatures distinguishing ophthalmopathy from hyperthyroidism, a discovery set of more than 95 patients (about 41 ophthalmopathy, 55 to 60 stable hyperthyroidism) was enrolled. An independent validation cohort was composed of approximately 19 hyperthyroidism patients and about 17 patients who later progressed from hyperthyroidism to ophthalmopathy. In roughly 6 hyperthyroidism patients, T-cell repertoires of thyroid tissue and blood were compared. Following sample collection, hyperthyroidism patients were given methimazole at a starting dose of 30 mg daily, and ophthalmopathy patients were given high-dose intravenous methylprednisolone. Study-wide findings and limitations: Sample size was not predetermined statistically, and investigators were not blinded to group allocation. In cross-validation, the 13-signature model distinguished ophthalmopathy from stable hyperthyroidism with about 90% sensitivity and about 84% specificity, and in the test set the corresponding values were roughly 80% and 76%. In validation, the model predicted ophthalmopathy progression with 70.59% sensitivity and 72.22% specificity; fewer than 15 predicted patients were CT-confirmed with GO in a median of about 6.1 months. Most expanded thyroid clonotypes with frequency above 0.001 were also detected in blood, suggesting blood repertoires may reflect the thyroid immune response.

Relative to germline, V is missing 6 bases and J is missing 3 bases, with 11 bases of the junction outside any gene match. The cysteine opens and the phenylalanine closes a CDR3 of 17 amino acids. Only CDR3 DNA is held: 51 bases, read in frame from base 1. The ophthalmopathy patients had moderately to severely active disease, with a Clinical Activity Score of 3 or higher, a NOSPECS grade of 4 or higher, and a disease duration of less than 3 months. Anyone with other autoimmune diseases, uncontrolled infections, pregnancy or lactation was excluded from the study. Clinical symptoms, serum thyroxine, TRAb, thyroid ultrasound and orbital computed tomography were used for diagnosis. Using Ficoll-Paque density gradient centrifugation, PBMCs were isolated from 8.5 to 10 ml of fresh peripheral blood. Total RNA was extracted using Trizol reagent, and RNA quality was checked on an Agilent 2100 Bioanalyzer.

Ten or more counts support this clonotype. Its antigen has not been determined. One base away there is no much larger clone; base qualities are not given. TCR beta CDR3 regions were amplified from RNA transcripts for repertoire sequencing. The first round was an RT-PCR using HTBI primers with the Qiagen OneStep RT-PCR kit, and this first round was followed by a second-round multiplex PCR, then size selection and purification. Libraries were sequenced paired-end with 100 bp reads on an Illumina HiSeq2000. Per the original workflow: SOAPnuke was used to process the reads, removing any read that contained adapters or uncalled bases, had a mean Phred below 15, or lacked an exact match to the constant primer or identifier. High-quality paired reads were merged with COPE v1.2.5. Clonotypes were defined as unique nucleotide sequences and were aligned to IMGT TRB V, D and J references using MiTCR v1.1. The analysis was limited to V-J combinations with a frequency above 0.0001, which together covered 99.2% of repertoires. For each V-J combination, a TCR clonal expansion and chaos score was defined as F50 clonal expansion divided by the chaos observed in the TCRdist matrix. Welch's t-statistics and random forest were used to narrow the features down to approximately twelve V-J combinations, which were then fed into a naive Bayes classifier. The similarity between thyroid and blood repertoires was quantified using the Morisita-Horn index. Using fastp trimming at Q25 and MiXCR clonotype assembly, TCRdb reanalyzed the public sequencing data and kept in-frame beta chains. When rows share a CDR3 protein, they turn into one entry using the most common DNA and genes. TCRdb, rather than the study authors, made the V and J calls. For this sample the table gives tens of thousands of distinct CDR3 sequences, of which 45% to 60% were detected only once. 18% of the sample goes to the ten largest clones.

The chain uses TRBV12-3 or TRBV12-4 and TRBJ1-1; TRBD1 agrees with 12 junctional bases. This TCR came from an adult man with Graves' ophthalmopathy. Input material: peripheral blood. For the CDR3, the sequence is CASSPSRDRGLDTEAFF. The bases are TGTGCCAGCAGCCCCTCTCGGGACAGGGGGCTCGACACTGAAGCTTTCTTT.